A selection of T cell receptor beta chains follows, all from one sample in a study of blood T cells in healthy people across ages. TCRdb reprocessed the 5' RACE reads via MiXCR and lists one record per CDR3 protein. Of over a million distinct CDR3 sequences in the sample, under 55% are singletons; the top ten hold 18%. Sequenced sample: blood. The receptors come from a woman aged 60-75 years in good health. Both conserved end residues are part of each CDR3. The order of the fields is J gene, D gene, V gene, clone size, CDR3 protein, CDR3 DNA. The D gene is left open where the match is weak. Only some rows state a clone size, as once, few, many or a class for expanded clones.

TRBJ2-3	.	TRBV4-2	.	CASSQAGPEDTQYF	TGTGCCAGCAGCCAAGCGGGGCCCGAGGATACGCAGTATTTT
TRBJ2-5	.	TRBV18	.	CASSPVARGQSSGQETQYF	TGTGCCAGCTCACCGGTGGCCAGGGGGCAATCTAGCGGACAAGAGACCCAGTACTTC
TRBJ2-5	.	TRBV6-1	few	CASRHNLAQETQYF	TGTGCCAGCAGACACAACCTAGCCCAAGAGACCCAGTACTTC
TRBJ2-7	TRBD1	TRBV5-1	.	CASSLKTGGAAYEQYF	TGCGCCAGCAGCTTAAAAACAGGGGGCGCAGCCTACGAGCAGTACTTC
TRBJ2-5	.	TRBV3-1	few	CASSQAPGDQETQYF	TGTGCCAGCAGCCAGGCTCCGGGAGATCAGGAGACCCAGTACTTC
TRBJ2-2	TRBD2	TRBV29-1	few	CSVDTSVGGELFF	TGCAGCGTTGACACTAGCGTGGGCGGGGAGCTGTTTTTT
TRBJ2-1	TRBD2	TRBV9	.	CASSVGGGLAYNEQFF	TGTGCCAGCAGCGTAGGAGGGGGACTAGCGTATAATGAGCAGTTCTTC
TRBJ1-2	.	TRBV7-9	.	CASRDAGPTQDYTF	TGTGCCAGCAGGGACGCGGGTCCTACCCAAGACTACACCTTC
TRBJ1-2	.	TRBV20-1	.	CSARDQTGGYGYTF	TGCAGTGCTAGAGATCAGACAGGCGGATATGGCTACACCTTC
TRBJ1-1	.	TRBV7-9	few	CASSWSRDDTEAFF	TGTGCCAGCAGCTGGTCCAGGGACGACACTGAAGCTTTCTTT